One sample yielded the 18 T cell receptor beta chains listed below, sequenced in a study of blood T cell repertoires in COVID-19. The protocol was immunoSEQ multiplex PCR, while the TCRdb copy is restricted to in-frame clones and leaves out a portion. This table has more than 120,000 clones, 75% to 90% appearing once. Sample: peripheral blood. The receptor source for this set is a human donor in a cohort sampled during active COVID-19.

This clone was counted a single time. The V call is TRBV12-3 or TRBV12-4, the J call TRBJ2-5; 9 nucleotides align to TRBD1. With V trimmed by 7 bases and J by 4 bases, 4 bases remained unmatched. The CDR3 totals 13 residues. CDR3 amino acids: CASTWTGVETQYF. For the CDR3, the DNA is TGTGCCAGCACTTGGACAGGGGTAGAGACCCAGTACTTC.

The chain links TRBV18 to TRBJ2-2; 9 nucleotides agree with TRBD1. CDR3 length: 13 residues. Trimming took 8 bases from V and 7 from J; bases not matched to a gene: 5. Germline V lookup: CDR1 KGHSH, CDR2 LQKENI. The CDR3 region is CASRDREGGELFF. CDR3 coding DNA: TGTGCCAGCCGGGACAGGGAAGGCGGGGAGCTGTTTTTT.

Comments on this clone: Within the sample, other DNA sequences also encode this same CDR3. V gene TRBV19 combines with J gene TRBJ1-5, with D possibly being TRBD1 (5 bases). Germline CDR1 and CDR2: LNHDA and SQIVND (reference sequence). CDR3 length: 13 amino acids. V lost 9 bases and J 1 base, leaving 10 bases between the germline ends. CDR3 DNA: TGTGCCAGCTCGGACACCAGCAATCAGCCCCAGCATTTT. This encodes CASSDTSNQPQHF.

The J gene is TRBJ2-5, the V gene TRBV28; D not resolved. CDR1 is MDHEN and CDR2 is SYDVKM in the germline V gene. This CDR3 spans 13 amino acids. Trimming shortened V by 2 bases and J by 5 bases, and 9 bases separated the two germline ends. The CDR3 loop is CASSLVTGETQYF. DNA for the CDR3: TGTGCCAGCAGTTTAGTGACTGGGGAGACCCAGTACTTC.

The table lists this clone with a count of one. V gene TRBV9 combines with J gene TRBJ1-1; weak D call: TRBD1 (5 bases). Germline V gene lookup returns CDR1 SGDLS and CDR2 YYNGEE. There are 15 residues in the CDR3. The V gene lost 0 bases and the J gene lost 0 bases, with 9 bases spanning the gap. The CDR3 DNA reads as TGTGCCAGCAGCGTAGCGACAGACATGAACACTGAAGCTTTCTTT. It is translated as CASSVATDMNTEAFF.

This CDR3 reads CASSSGYTYEQYF. The CDR3 bases are TGTGCCAGCAGCTCGGGGTATACCTACGAGCAGTACTTC. The J gene is TRBJ2-7, the V gene TRBV5-5; the D gene is possibly TRBD2 (5 bases). V was shortened by 3 bases and J by 2 bases, with 9 bases between the two germline ends. Germline V gives CDR1 SGHKS, CDR2 YYEKEE (reference sequence). This CDR3 spans 13 amino acids.

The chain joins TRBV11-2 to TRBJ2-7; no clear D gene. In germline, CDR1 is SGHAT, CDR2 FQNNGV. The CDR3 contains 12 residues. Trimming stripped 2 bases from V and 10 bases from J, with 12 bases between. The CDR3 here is CASSLMTPRQYF. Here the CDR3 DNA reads TGTGCCAGCAGCTTAATGACACCTCGACAGTACTTC.

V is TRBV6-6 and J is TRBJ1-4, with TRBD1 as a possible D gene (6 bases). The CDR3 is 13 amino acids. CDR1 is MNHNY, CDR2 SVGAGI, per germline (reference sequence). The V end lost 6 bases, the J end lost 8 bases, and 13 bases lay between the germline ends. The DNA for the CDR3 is TGTGCCAGCAGCCTGGACAGTGAGGAAAAACTGTTTTTT. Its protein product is CASSLDSEEKLFF.

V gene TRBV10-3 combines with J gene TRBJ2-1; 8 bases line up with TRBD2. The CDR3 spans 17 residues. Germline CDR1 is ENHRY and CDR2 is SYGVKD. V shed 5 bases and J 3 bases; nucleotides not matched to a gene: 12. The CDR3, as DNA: TGTGCCATCAGTCGAGGGGGGGGACTAGAGGACTACAATGAGCAGTTCTTC. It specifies CAISRGGGLEDYNEQFF.

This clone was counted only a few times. The CDR3 DNA reads TGTGCCACCAGCTCCAGGGGCCGGAGGGAGACCCAGTACTTC. Amino acids: CATSSRGRRETQYF. V is TRBV15 and J is TRBJ2-5; D is perhaps TRBD1 (6 bases). Germline V gene sequence: CDR1 LNHNV, CDR2 YYDKDF (reference sequence). The CDR3 contains 14 residues. V lost 5 bases, J lost 5 bases, and 15 bases lay in between.

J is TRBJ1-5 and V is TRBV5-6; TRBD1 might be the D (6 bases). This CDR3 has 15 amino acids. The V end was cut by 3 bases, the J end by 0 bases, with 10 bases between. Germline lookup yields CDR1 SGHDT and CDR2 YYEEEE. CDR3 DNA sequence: TGTGCCAGCAGCTCACAGGGAAATAGCAATCAGCCCCAGCATTTT. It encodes CASSSQGNSNQPQHF.

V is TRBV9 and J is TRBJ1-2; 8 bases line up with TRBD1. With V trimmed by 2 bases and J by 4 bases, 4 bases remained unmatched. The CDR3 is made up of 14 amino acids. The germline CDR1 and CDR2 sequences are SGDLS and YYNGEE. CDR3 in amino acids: CASSVPGGFYGYTF. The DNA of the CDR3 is TGTGCCAGCAGCGTCCCAGGGGGCTTCTATGGCTACACCTTC.

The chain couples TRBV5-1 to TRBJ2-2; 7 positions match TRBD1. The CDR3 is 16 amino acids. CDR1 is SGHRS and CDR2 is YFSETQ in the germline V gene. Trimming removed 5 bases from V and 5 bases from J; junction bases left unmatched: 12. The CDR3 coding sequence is TGCGCCAGCAGTGCCCCCCCACAGGGGAGTACCGGGGAGCTGTTTTTT. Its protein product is CASSAPPQGSTGELFF. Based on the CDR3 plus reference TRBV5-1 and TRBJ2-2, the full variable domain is KAGVTQTPRYLIKTRGQQVTLSCSPISGHRSVSWYQQTPGQGLQFLFEYFSETQRNKGNFPGRFSGRQFSNSRSEMNVSTLELGDSALYLCASSAPPQGSTGELFFGEGSRLTVL.

The CDR3 loop is CAISESTGTSGRSGTDTQYF. The CDR3, as DNA: TGTGCCATCAGTGAGTCGACTGGGACTAGCGGGAGGAGCGGCACAGATACGCAGTATTTT. The gene calls are TRBV10-3 and TRBJ2-3, with 15 bases aligning to TRBD2. The CDR3 contains 20 residues. V lost 0 bases and J lost 1; bases outside the gene matches: 8. Germline values: CDR1 ENHRY, CDR2 SYGVKD.

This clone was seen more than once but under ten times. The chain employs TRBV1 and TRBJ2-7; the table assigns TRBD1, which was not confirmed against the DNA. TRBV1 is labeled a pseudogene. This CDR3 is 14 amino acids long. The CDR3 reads CTPPPRTGIVEQYF. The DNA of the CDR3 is TGCACTCCTCCTCCCCGGACAGGGATCGTAGAGCAGTACTTC.

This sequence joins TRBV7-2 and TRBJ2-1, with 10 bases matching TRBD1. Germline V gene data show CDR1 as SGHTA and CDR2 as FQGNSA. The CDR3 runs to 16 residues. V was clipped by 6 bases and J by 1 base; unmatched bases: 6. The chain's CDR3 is CASRPPGQGSYNEQFF. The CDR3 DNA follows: TGTGCCAGCAGGCCCCCGGGACAGGGGTCCTACAATGAGCAGTTCTTC. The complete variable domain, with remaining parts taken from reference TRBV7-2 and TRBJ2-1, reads GAGVSQSPSNKVTEKGKDVELRCDPISGHTALYWYRQSLGQGLEFLIYFQGNSAPDKSGLPSDRFSAERTGGSVSTLTIQRTQQEDSAVYLCASRPPGQGSYNEQFFGPGTRLTVL.

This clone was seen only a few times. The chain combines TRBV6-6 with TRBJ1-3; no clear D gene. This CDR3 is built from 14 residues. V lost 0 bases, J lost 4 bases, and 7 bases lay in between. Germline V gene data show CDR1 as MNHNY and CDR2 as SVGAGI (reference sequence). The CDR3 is CASSYSTLGNTIYF. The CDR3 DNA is TGTGCCAGCAGTTACTCGACTTTAGGAAACACCATATATTTT.

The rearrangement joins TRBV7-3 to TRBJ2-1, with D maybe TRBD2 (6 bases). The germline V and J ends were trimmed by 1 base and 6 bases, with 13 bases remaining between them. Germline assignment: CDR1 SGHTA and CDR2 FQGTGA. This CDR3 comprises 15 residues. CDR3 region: CASSLSGTVGNEQFF. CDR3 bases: TGTGCCAGCAGCTTAAGCGGGACGGTAGGCAATGAGCAGTTCTTC. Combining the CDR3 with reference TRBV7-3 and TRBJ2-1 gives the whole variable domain GAGVSQTPSNKVTEKGKYVELRCDPISGHTALYWYRQSLGQGPEFLIYFQGTGAADDSGLPNDRFFAVRPEGSVSTLKIQRTERGDSAVYLCASSLSGTVGNEQFFGPGTRLTVL.